This T cell receptor (beta chain) is drawn from a study of cytomegalovirus exposure and HLA in healthy donors. Remarks on this clone: What it binds is unknown.

Findings of the study overall: Some V segments (TRBV6-2 and TRBV6-3 among them) were excluded as indistinguishable.

Primers: 60 Vbeta forward and 13 Jbeta reverse. Produced via immunoSEQ multiplex PCR; TCRdb's table is partial and in-frame only. The sample holds approximately 140,000 clones, around 80% seen once. Trimming cost V 4 bases and J 2 bases; bases outside gene matches: 10. Germline V gene sequence: CDR1 MNHEY, CDR2 SMNVEV (reference sequence). CDR3 length equals 17 residues. Sequencing was carried out using PBMCs. The genes are TRBV27 and TRBJ1-2, with 10 nucleotides matching TRBD1. The clonotype was recovered from a male donor in good health and CMV-seronegative. This chain's CDR3 is CASSSRQGAYLNYGYTF. The CDR3 coding sequence is TGTGCCAGCAGTTCCCGACAGGGGGCCTATTTAAACTATGGCTACACCTTC.